This T cell receptor beta chain was captured in a study of cytomegalovirus exposure and HLA in healthy donors. Broader study findings: In a later analysis, HLA-C alleles had the fewest associated TCRs, DRB1 alleles the most. The authors confirmed in vitro that a few CMV-associated chains were specific for CMV antigens. In an earlier analysis, in some 600 donors, most V segments appeared productive either ~90% or ~30% of the time.

In the PCR, 60 Vbeta and 13 Jbeta primers were used. Sequencing was performed with immunoSEQ multiplex PCR; in TCRdb, only in-frame clones are kept and a portion is missing. The sample shows roughly 120,000 clones, less than 80% of them seen only once. This clone showed up just once. The antigen is not known. The length of the CDR3 is 18 residues. Trimming left V 2 bases short and J 0 bases short, with 19 bases between. Germline V CDR1 and CDR2: SGHVS, FQNEAQ. The receptor was derived from a man aged 40-55 years in good health and CMV-seropositive. J is TRBJ1-1 and V is TRBV7-8; D is possibly TRBD1 (6 bases). Sequenced: PBMCs. The CDR3 sequence: CASSLRGKGHQMNTEAFF. The CDR3 nucleotides read TGTGCCAGCAGCTTAAGGGGGAAAGGGCACCAGATGAACACTGAAGCTTTCTTT.